These T cell receptor beta chains were read from a single sample in a study of T cells of healthy individuals. TCRdb ran MiXCR on the 5' RACE reads and lists one entry per CDR3 protein. The data contain tens of thousands of distinct CDR3 sequences, about 15% of them singletons. The source of these receptors is a human donor in good health. The CDR3 runs from the conserved cysteine through the conserved F or W. A D gene is named only where the DNA matches it firmly. Some rows have no size entry. The others give once, few or many, or a class for an expanded clone.

j_gene	abundance	d_gene	v_gene	CDR3aa	CDR3nt
TRBJ1-5	-	-	TRBV7-6	CASSPDLSNQPQHF	TGTGCCAGCAGCCCAGACCTTAGCAATCAGCCCCAGCATTTT
TRBJ1-2	-	-	TRBV20-1	CSARSDTNINYGYTF	TGCAGTGCTAGATCCGACACCAACATTAACTATGGCTACACCTTC
TRBJ2-5	few	TRBD2	TRBV7-8	CASSPFIAGKETQYF	TGTGCCAGCAGCCCATTTATAGCGGGAAAAGAGACCCAGTACTTC
TRBJ2-1	many	-	TRBV20-1	CSQKQTGLYNEQFF	TGCAGTCAAAAACAGACGGGCCTTTACAATGAGCAGTTCTTC
TRBJ2-5	-	TRBD2	TRBV7-3	CASSLAGGRAETQYF	TGTGCCAGCAGTTTAGCGGGGGGGCGGGCGGAGACCCAGTACTTC
TRBJ2-7	-	TRBD1	TRBV20-1	CSARVSVTGKSEYF	TGCAGTGCTAGAGTGTCCGTGACAGGGAAATCAGAGTACTTC
TRBJ1-5	many	-	TRBV12-5	CASGLQGNQPQHF	TGTGCTAGTGGTTTGCAGGGCAATCAGCCCCAGCATTTT
TRBJ1-4	few	TRBD1	TRBV4-1	CASSQGAREGQEKLFF	TGCGCCAGCAGCCAAGGGGCCAGGGAGGGACAGGAAAAACTGTTTTTT
TRBJ2-3	few	TRBD2	TRBV7-3	CASSLQAGGYTDTQYF	TGTGCCAGCAGCCTCCAAGCGGGGGGGTACACAGATACGCAGTATTTT
TRBJ1-2	medium-sized	-	TRBV4-1	CASSQMGLYGYTF	TGCGCCAGCAGCCAAATGGGCCTCTATGGCTACACCTTC
TRBJ2-7	many	-	TRBV13	CASSPEIAPHEQYF	TGTGCCAGCAGCCCAGAGATTGCCCCCCACGAGCAGTACTTC
TRBJ2-5	-	-	TRBV4-3	CASSQGVFETQYF	TGCGCCAGCAGCCAAGGAGTCTTTGAGACCCAGTACTTC
TRBJ1-6	many	-	TRBV14	CASSVYTVSPLHF	TGTGCCAGCAGCGTTTACACAGTCTCACCCCTCCACTTT
TRBJ2-1	few	-	TRBV20-1	CSATGSGAGNEQFF	TGCAGTGCGACCGGTTCAGGCGCGGGCAATGAGCAGTTCTTC
TRBJ2-7	few	-	TRBV20-1	CSAIGNATVTYEQYF	TGCAGTGCCATAGGTAACGCGACAGTGACCTACGAGCAGTACTTC
TRBJ2-2	once	-	TRBV5-1	CASSLQGNTGELFF	TGCGCCAGCAGCTTACAGGGAAACACCGGGGAGCTGTTTTTT
TRBJ2-1	-	-	TRBV6-5	CASSYWQGSTYNEQFF	TGTGCCAGCAGTTACTGGCAGGGGTCTACCTACAATGAGCAGTTCTTC
TRBJ2-7	many	TRBD2	TRBV2	CASSAGTSASYEQYF	TGTGCCAGCAGCGCCGGGACTAGCGCCTCCTACGAGCAGTACTTC
TRBJ2-7	many	TRBD2	TRBV19	CASSRTSGYEQYF	TGTGCCAGTAGTAGGACTAGCGGCTACGAGCAGTACTTC
TRBJ2-2	-	-	TRBV7-3	CASSPRLGNTGELFF	TGTGCCAGCAGCCCGCGACTGGGAAACACCGGGGAGCTGTTTTTT
TRBJ2-2	many	-	TRBV11-3	CASSLRTNTGELFF	TGTGCCAGCAGCTTACGTACGAACACCGGGGAGCTGTTTTTT
TRBJ2-7	many	-	TRBV5-4	CASSLGQGIDEQYF	TGTGCCAGCAGCTTGGGGCAGGGGATCGACGAGCAGTACTTC